A single sample is the source of the 30 T cell receptor beta chains below, sequenced in a study of shared clonotypes between healthy human individuals. Sequencing was performed with immunoSEQ multiplex PCR; in TCRdb, only in-frame clones are kept and a portion is missing. The table has about 2.1 million clones, 90% to 95% seen once. The naive CD8 population came from CD45RO-negative cells selected for CCR7, without terminally differentiated effector memory CD45RA+ cells. The sample was naive CD8+ T cells from PBMCs. Receptor source: a man aged 18-30 years in good health. Some clones in this sample may be carry-over from other donors' samples.

This chain connects TRBV7-9 to TRBJ1-3; D is unresolved. Germline-derived CDR1 and CDR2 are SEHNR and FQNEAQ (reference sequence). Trimming took off 5 bases at V and 1 base at J, with 12 bases between the two ends. CDR3 size: 15 residues. The CDR3 loop is CASSNEGGSGNTIYF. The DNA of the CDR3 is TGTGCCAGCAGCAACGAGGGCGGGTCTGGAAACACCATATATTTT.

The chain couples TRBV27 to TRBJ2-7; D may be TRBD1 or TRBD2 (5 bases each). This CDR3 has 14 amino acids. With 6 bases removed from V and 9 bases from J, the gap between germline ends came to 21 bases. Germline V gene lookup returns CDR1 MNHEY and CDR2 SMNVEV (reference sequence). The CDR3 DNA follows: TGTGCCAGCAGCAACTACCGGGACCCCCTCGGGCAGTACTTC. It encodes CASSNYRDPLGQYF.

The rearrangement joins TRBV27 to TRBJ1-1, with D possibly matching TRBD1 (5 bases). Between the trimmed V and J ends, which lost 3 bases and 0 bases, there was a span of 11 bases. Germline-derived CDR1 and CDR2 are MNHEY and SMNVEV (reference sequence). The CDR3 has 15 residues. The CDR3 reads CASSFEVGVNTEAFF. As DNA, the CDR3 is TGTGCCAGCAGTTTTGAAGTAGGGGTGAACACTGAAGCTTTCTTT.

The V call is TRBV15, the J call TRBJ2-1; unclear D gene. V gave up 8 bases and J gave up 3 bases, with 5 bases separating them. The CDR3 consists of 11 residues. CDR1 and CDR2 from the germline V gene are LNHNV and YYDKDF (reference sequence). As DNA, the CDR3 is TGTGCCACCGGTAGCTACAATGAGCAGTTCTTC. This encodes CATGSYNEQFF.

V usage is TRBV28 and J usage is TRBJ1-2, with no clear D. Trimming took 3 bases from V and 0 from J, leaving 14 bases between them. Germline V gene sequence: CDR1 MDHEN, CDR2 SYDVKM. This CDR3 comprises 16 residues. The DNA for the CDR3 is TGTGCCAGCAGTTTCCAGTCCTACCTTGCTAACTATGGCTACACCTTC. Encoded protein: CASSFQSYLANYGYTF.

V is TRBV6-5 and J is TRBJ1-2; no reliable D call. This CDR3 has 15 amino acids. Trimming stripped 0 bases from V and 4 bases from J, with 12 bases between. Germline V gene sequence: CDR1 MNHEY, CDR2 SVGAGI. The DNA for the CDR3 is TGTGCCAGCAGTTACTCGATAACTGGGTTCTATGGCTACACCTTC. Residues: CASSYSITGFYGYTF.

This rearrangement joins TRBV29-1 to TRBJ1-3; 7 bases fit TRBD1. The CDR3 extends over 15 amino acids. V was pared by 5 bases and J by 1 base, with 8 bases of the junction left unmatched. From germline, CDR1 is SQVTM and CDR2 ANQGSEA. The CDR3 sequence: CSVSTDRLSGNTIYF. The CDR3 DNA sequence: TGCAGCGTTTCGACGGACAGGCTATCTGGAAACACCATATATTTT.

The rearrangement links TRBV29-1 to TRBJ1-5, with D uncertain. V lost 7 bases, J lost 6 bases, and 1 base lay in between. The CDR3 covers 8 residues. Germline lookup yields CDR1 SQVTM and CDR2 ANQGSEA. CDR3 nucleotide sequence: TGCAGCGGTCAGCCCCAGCATTTT. Encoded protein: CSGQPQHF.

The V gene is TRBV9, the J gene TRBJ2-7; D remains ambiguous. Trimming cost V 3 bases and J 3 bases, with 16 bases left between them. CDR1 and CDR2 (germline): SGDLS, YYNGEE. The CDR3 spans 15 residues. This chain's CDR3 is CASSGGPGGNYEQYF. The CDR3 DNA reads TGTGCCAGCAGCGGAGGCCCAGGTGGAAACTACGAGCAGTACTTC.

The V and J genes are TRBV7-3 and TRBJ2-2; D is undetermined. The CDR3 totals 15 residues. In germline, CDR1 is SGHTA, CDR2 FQGTGA. Trimming stripped 2 bases from V and 0 bases from J, with 7 bases between. CDR3 DNA sequence: TGTGCCAGCAGCTTATACGAGGCGAACACCGGGGAGCTGTTTTTT. It yields the protein CASSLYEANTGELFF.

The chain uses TRBV7-3 and TRBJ2-3; TRBD2 aligns across 11 bases. This CDR3 is built from 17 residues. J lost 2 bases, V lost 5 bases, and 9 bases had no gene match. Germline CDR1 is SGHTA and CDR2 is FQGTGA. The CDR3 reads CASSLGLAGRYTDTQYF. DNA for the CDR3: TGTGCCAGCAGCCTAGGACTAGCGGGCAGATACACAGATACGCAGTATTTT.

The table lists this clone with a count of one. This chain links TRBV9 with TRBJ2-3, with D possibly matching TRBD1 (6 bases). V was clipped by 2 bases and J by 3 bases, with 10 bases between them. There are 14 residues in the CDR3. The germline CDR1 and CDR2 sequences are SGDLS and YYNGEE. The CDR3 region is CASSVSRGTDTQYF. The CDR3 DNA follows: TGTGCCAGCAGCGTCTCTAGGGGGACAGATACGCAGTATTTT.

The V and J genes are TRBV7-9 and TRBJ2-5; perhaps TRBD2 as D (6 bases). Germline V lookup: CDR1 SEHNR, CDR2 FQNEAQ (reference sequence). The length of the CDR3 is 14 residues. V was cut by 8 bases and J by 5 bases, with 18 bases left in between. CDR3 sequence reads: CASSLRDSWETQYF. For the CDR3, the DNA is TGTGCCAGCTCCCTTAGGGACTCCTGGGAGACCCAGTACTTC.

The V call is TRBV6-6, the J call TRBJ2-2, with D unclear. The germline V and J ends were trimmed by 7 bases and 2 bases, with 11 bases remaining between them. This CDR3 contains 14 residues. Germline V gene data show CDR1 as MNHNY and CDR2 as SVGAGI (reference sequence). The CDR3 DNA reads TGTGCCAGCACCGAACTTCGTAACACCGGGGAGCTGTTTTTT. Its protein product is CASTELRNTGELFF.

The V call is TRBV28, the J call TRBJ2-3; the D gene is possibly TRBD2 (6 bases). The germline gives CDR1 MDHEN, CDR2 SYDVKM. This CDR3 is built from 14 residues. Trimming shortened V by 5 bases and J by 2 bases, and 11 bases separated the two germline ends. The CDR3 bases are TGTGCCAGCAGTCTTGGGACTCACACAGATACGCAGTATTTT. Translating gives CASSLGTHTDTQYF. Full variable domain (missing parts from reference TRBV28 and TRBJ2-3): DVKVTQSSRYLVKRTGEKVFLECVQDMDHENMFWYRQDPGLGLRLIYFSYDVKMKEKGDIPEGYSVSREKKERFSLILESASTNQTSMYLCASSLGTHTDTQYFGPGTRLTVL.

There are a few counts of this clone. The chain carries TRBV4-1 and TRBJ1-1; 7 bases are a match to TRBD1. Trimming removed 0 bases from V and 4 bases from J; junction bases left unmatched: 5. Looked up from germline, CDR1 is MGHRA and CDR2 is YSYEKL. CDR3 size: 15 residues. CDR3 sequence reads: CASSQETGRATEAFF. The CDR3 DNA follows: TGCGCCAGCAGCCAAGAGACAGGGCGGGCCACTGAAGCTTTCTTT.

The chain recombines TRBV5-6 with TRBJ2-7; D is perhaps TRBD1 (5 bases). The CDR3 length is 14 residues. Germline V gene sequence: CDR1 SGHDT, CDR2 YYEEEE. The V gene lost 4 bases and the J gene lost 3 bases, with 14 bases spanning the gap. The CDR3 sequence is CASSTSDKFYEQYF. DNA for the CDR3: TGTGCCAGCAGCACGTCGGACAAGTTCTACGAGCAGTACTTC.

This sequence joins TRBV14 and TRBJ1-1, with TRBD1 as a possible D gene (5 bases). The V gene's germline CDR1 is SGHDN and CDR2 FVKESK. The germline V and J ends were trimmed by 3 bases and 1 base, with 9 bases remaining between them. The CDR3 length is 14 residues. CDR3 nucleotide sequence: TGTGCCAGCAGCCAGAGGCAGGGGAACACTGAAGCTTTCTTT. Amino acids: CASSQRQGNTEAFF.

V is TRBV9 and J is TRBJ2-3; D tentatively reads TRBD1 or TRBD2 (5 bases each). The CDR3 totals 15 residues. V lost 4 bases and J lost 1, with 13 bases in between. Germline V gene lookup returns CDR1 SGDLS and CDR2 YYNGEE. CDR3 nucleotide sequence: TGTGCCAGCAGCCCTCGTCCGGGGCGCACAGATACGCAGTATTTT. It yields the protein CASSPRPGRTDTQYF.

This chain uses TRBV27 with TRBJ2-1; 10 bases are a match to TRBD1. V dropped 5 bases and J dropped 5; count of bases not matched to a gene: 6. Germline V gives CDR1 MNHEY, CDR2 SMNVEV (reference sequence). This CDR3 contains 15 residues. The chain's CDR3 is CASSPGTGVHNEQFF. CDR3 nucleotide sequence: TGTGCCAGCAGTCCCGGGACAGGGGTCCACAATGAGCAGTTCTTC.

This chain joins TRBV5-1 and TRBJ1-2; D remains ambiguous. The germline V gene has CDR1 SGHRS and CDR2 YFSETQ. The CDR3 extends over 13 amino acids. V lost 1 base and J lost 4, with 8 bases in between. The CDR3 DNA is TGCGCCAGCAGCTTGATCGGGATCTATGGCTACACCTTC. It is translated as CASSLIGIYGYTF.

In regard to this clone: The same CDR3 is also encoded by other DNA sequences in this sample. The chain is built from TRBV9 and TRBJ2-1; tentatively, D is TRBD2 (5 bases). CDR3 length equals 14 residues. Trimming shortened V by 3 bases and J by 4 bases, and 11 bases separated the two germline ends. In germline, CDR1 is SGDLS, CDR2 YYNGEE. The CDR3 protein is CASSGQAGYNEQFF. The CDR3 bases are TGTGCCAGCAGCGGCCAGGCGGGTTACAATGAGCAGTTCTTC.

The chain joins TRBV5-1 to TRBJ1-1; TRBD1 is a possible D gene (6 bases). From germline, CDR1 is SGHRS and CDR2 YFSETQ. V lost 3 bases to trimming and J lost 8 bases, with 14 bases between them. The CDR3 loop spans 13 amino acids. In nucleotides, the CDR3 is TGCGCCAGCAGCTCGCGGGGGGCAGGAGAAGCTTTCTTT. Encoded protein: CASSSRGAGEAFF.

This clone was found once. The chain uses TRBV5-6 and TRBJ2-7, with TRBD1 identical over 7 bases. Germline CDR1 and CDR2: SGHDT and YYEEEE. V dropped 4 bases and J dropped 2; count of bases not matched to a gene: 12. This CDR3 is built from 16 residues. DNA for the CDR3: TGTGCCAGCAGCCCGGGGACAGACTCAGTAGCCTACGAGCAGTACTTC. It codes for CASSPGTDSVAYEQYF. Full variable domain (missing parts from reference TRBV5-6 and TRBJ2-7): DAGVTQSPTHLIKTRGQQVTLRCSPKSGHDTVSWYQQALGQGPQFIFQYYEEEERQRGNFPDRFSGHQFPNYSSELNVNALLLGDSALYLCASSPGTDSVAYEQYFGPGTRLTVT.

This chain connects TRBV19 to TRBJ1-5; perhaps TRBD1 as D (6 bases). This CDR3 has 14 residues. Trimming stripped 6 bases from V and 6 bases from J, with 15 bases between. The germline gives CDR1 LNHDA, CDR2 SQIVND (reference sequence). This CDR3 reads CASRSPGQGQPQHF. The CDR3 DNA sequence: TGTGCCAGTAGATCCCCGGGACAAGGTCAGCCCCAGCATTTT.

This chain links TRBV5-8 with TRBJ2-1, with D possibly TRBD1 on 6 matching bases. The germline CDR1 and CDR2 sequences are SGHTS and YDEGEE. The ends were cut back, 4 bases at V and 3 bases at J, with 17 bases in the middle. There are 16 residues in the CDR3. CDR3 in amino acids: CASSMPGHQIYNEQFF. The CDR3 nucleotides are TGTGCCAGCAGCATGCCGGGACACCAGATCTACAATGAGCAGTTCTTC.

The gene calls are TRBV7-2 and TRBJ1-5; D remains unclear. V lost 4 bases and J 4 bases, leaving 5 bases between the germline ends. This CDR3 is built from 12 residues. The germline gives CDR1 SGHTA, CDR2 FQGNSA. Here the CDR3 reads CASSSMNQPQHF. CDR3 bases: TGTGCCAGCAGCTCCATGAATCAGCCCCAGCATTTT.

The chain recombines TRBV7-9 with TRBJ1-4; unclear D gene. The germline V gene encodes CDR1 SEHNR and CDR2 FQNEAQ (reference sequence). The CDR3 loop spans 17 amino acids. V lost 0 bases and J 8 bases, leaving 19 bases between the germline ends. CDR3 in amino acids: CASSLALVGERGEKLFF. CDR3 coding DNA: TGTGCCAGCAGCTTAGCGCTTGTTGGGGAAAGAGGCGAAAAACTGTTTTTT. The full variable domain, in which reference TRBV7-9 and TRBJ1-4 provide the parts outside the CDR3, is DTGVSQNPRHKITKRGQNVTFRCDPISEHNRLYWYRQTLGQGPEFLTYFQNEAQLEKSRLLSDRFSAERPKGSFSTLEIQRTEQGDSAMYLCASSLALVGERGEKLFFGSGTQLSVL.

This chain uses TRBV27 with TRBJ2-5; tentatively, D is TRBD1 (6 bases). The V end was cut by 2 bases, the J end by 2 bases, with 12 bases between. This CDR3 is 15 amino acids long. The germline V gene has CDR1 MNHEY and CDR2 SMNVEV (reference sequence). DNA for the CDR3: TGTGCCAGCAGTTTACAGCAGGGGAGTCAAGAGACCCAGTACTTC. Encoded protein: CASSLQQGSQETQYF.

V and J are TRBV27 and TRBJ2-2, with D possibly matching TRBD2 (5 bases). Trimming took 5 bases from V and 1 from J, leaving 14 bases between them. CDR1 and CDR2 (germline): MNHEY, SMNVEV (reference sequence). This CDR3 comprises 16 residues. The CDR3 is CASSGLASLNTGELFF. The CDR3 DNA sequence: TGTGCCAGCAGTGGGCTAGCCAGTTTGAACACCGGGGAGCTGTTTTTT.